This T cell receptor (beta chain) derives from a study of blood T cell repertoires in COVID-19. Study in general: T cells, B-cell-depleted T cells, or PBMCs provided the cDNA or gDNA that served as material.

Methods used by the authors: For nucleated cells, counts were estimated from reference gene primer amplification. Profiling relied on immunoSEQ multiplex PCR, and the TCRdb table lists in-frame clones only, not all of them. V, J and clone size are taken as reported in that table, and D and trimming were inferred from the DNA itself. The profile shows about 370,000 clones, 80% to 90% of them singletons. V lost 5 bases, J lost 8 bases, and 15 bases lay in between. The germline V gene encodes CDR1 SEHNR and CDR2 FQNEAQ (reference sequence). This CDR3 contains 14 residues. Those who participated ranged in age from 18 to 89 years and resided in roughly 26 US areas. Participants' own reports of clinical history determined their cohort assignment.

J is TRBJ1-4 and V is TRBV7-9; TRBD1 is a possible D gene (5 bases). This clonotype was sampled from a young man who had recovered from COVID-19. Sequenced: PBMCs or T cells enriched from blood (not recorded which). CDR3 nucleotides: TGTGCCAGCAGCCAAAAATCGGGGGAAGAAAAACTGTTTTTT. Its translation: CASSQKSGEEKLFF. Full variable domain (outside the CDR3, taken from reference TRBV7-9 and TRBJ1-4): DTGVSQNPRHKITKRGQNVTFRCDPISEHNRLYWYRQTLGQGPEFLTYFQNEAQLEKSRLLSDRFSAERPKGSFSTLEIQRTEQGDSAMYLCASSQKSGEEKLFFGSGTQLSVL.